The sequence of this T cell receptor beta chain was determined in a study of blood T cell repertoires in COVID-19. Across the study: Sample material is recorded as cDNA or gDNA derived from T cells, B-cell-depleted T cells, or PBMCs.

Sequencing was performed with immunoSEQ multiplex PCR; in TCRdb, only in-frame clones are kept and a portion is missing. The sample yields about 120,000 clones, about 85% seen once. The CDR3 contains 13 residues. Trimming took off 10 bases at V and 5 bases at J, with 15 bases between the two ends. Germline-derived CDR1 and CDR2 are LNHDA and SQIVND (reference sequence). The genes are TRBV19 and TRBJ1-5, with D maybe TRBD1 (6 bases). The sequence was obtained from a human donor in a cohort sampled during active COVID-19. The material sequenced was peripheral blood. CDR3 region: CATNTGKHQPQHF. CDR3 nucleotide sequence: TGTGCCACCAACACAGGGAAACATCAGCCCCAGCATTTT.